Listed here are 3 T cell receptor beta chains from one sample, sequenced in a study of blood T cell repertoires in COVID-19. Generated by immunoSEQ multiplex PCR, the TCRdb table keeps only in-frame clones and is missing some. The sample has about 140,000 clones, roughly 84% seen once. The source material was peripheral blood. Receptors were obtained from a man aged 25-40 years with COVID-19, enrolled during active disease.

The rearrangement links TRBV18 to TRBJ2-3, with no clear D. This CDR3 has 15 amino acids. V lost 3 bases and J lost 0, with 10 bases in between. Germline CDR1 is KGHSH and CDR2 is LQKENI. The CDR3 here is CASSPTFGSTDTQYF. In nucleotides, the CDR3 is TGTGCCAGCTCACCCACCTTCGGTAGCACAGATACGCAGTATTTT.

The genes are TRBV5-8 and TRBJ2-1, with a tentative D call TRBD2 (5 bases). V gave up 5 bases and J gave up 0 bases, with 18 bases separating them. The CDR3 spans 17 residues. Germline V gene lookup returns CDR1 SGHTS and CDR2 YDEGEE. CDR3 residues: CASSLNRGYSSYNEQFF. The DNA of the CDR3 is TGTGCCAGCAGTCTCAACCGGGGATATAGCTCCTACAATGAGCAGTTCTTC.

The chain has TRBV10-3 and TRBJ1-2, with TRBD1 identical over 9 bases. The CDR3 contains 14 residues. V lost 0 bases and J lost 5; bases outside the gene matches: 1. Germline CDR1 and CDR2: ENHRY and SYGVKD. The CDR3 coding sequence is TGTGCCATCAGTGAGTCGACAGGGGGTTATGGCTACACCTTC. This codes for CAISESTGGYGYTF.